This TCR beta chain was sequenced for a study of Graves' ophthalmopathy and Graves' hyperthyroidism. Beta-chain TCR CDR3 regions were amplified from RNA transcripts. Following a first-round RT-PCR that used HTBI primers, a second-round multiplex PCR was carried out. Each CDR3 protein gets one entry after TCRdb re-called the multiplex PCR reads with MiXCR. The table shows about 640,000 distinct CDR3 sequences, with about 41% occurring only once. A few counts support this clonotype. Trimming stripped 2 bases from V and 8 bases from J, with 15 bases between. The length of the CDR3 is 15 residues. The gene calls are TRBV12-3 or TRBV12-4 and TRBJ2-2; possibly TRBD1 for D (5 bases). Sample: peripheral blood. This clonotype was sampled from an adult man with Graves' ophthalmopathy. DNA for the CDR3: TGTGCCAGCAGTTTAACAACAGGCTTTGAGGGGGAGCTGTTTTTT. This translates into CASSLTTGFEGELFF.